This T cell receptor (beta chain) was captured by sequencing in a study of PD-1 blockade in classical Hodgkin lymphoma. This CDR3 has 15 amino acids. Per germline, CDR1 SGHRS and CDR2 YFSETQ. V shed 2 bases and J shed 5 bases, with 14 bases lying between them. Assay: immunoSEQ multiplex PCR; the TCRdb copy retains only in-frame clones and omits some. The table shows roughly 41,000 clones, with about 70% occurring only once. Each patient experienced a relapse that followed autologous stem cell transplantation, and brentuximab vedotin exposure varied. The specimen was peripheral blood mononuclear cells (PBMCs), collected at baseline. This TCR came from a human donor with classical Hodgkin lymphoma. The V gene is TRBV5-1, the J gene TRBJ2-1; D is tentatively TRBD1 or TRBD2 (6 bases each). This CDR3 reads CASSLLRGGDNEQFF. DNA for the CDR3: TGCGCCAGCAGCTTACTCAGGGGCGGGGACAATGAGCAGTTCTTC.